The 29 T cell receptor beta chains in this list originate from one sample, sequenced in a study of T cells in Graves' hyperthyroidism and ophthalmopathy. Amplified TCR beta CDR3 regions came from RNA transcripts. The HTBI set primed first-round TCR CDR3 RT-PCR. MiXCR was run by TCRdb on the multiplex PCR reads, yielding one entry per CDR3 protein. This repertoire shows hundreds of thousands of distinct CDR3 sequences, around 40% found once; its top ten account for roughly 30%. The sequencing input was blood. These TCRs come from a woman between 40 and 55 years old with Graves' hyperthyroidism.

Ten or more counts support this clonotype. The chain combines TRBV10-1 with TRBJ1-2; D not certain. The germline V and J ends were trimmed by 6 bases and 3 bases, with 8 bases remaining between them. CDR3 length: 12 amino acids. In germline, CDR1 is WNHNN, CDR2 SYGVQD (reference sequence). The CDR3 DNA reads TGCGCCAGCAGCCCGGACCACTATGGCTACACCTTC. This codes for CASSPDHYGYTF.

This chain uses TRBV19 with TRBJ1-1; 7 bases are a match to TRBD1. The CDR3 runs 15 residues. Germline V gene sequence: CDR1 LNHDA, CDR2 SQIVND (reference sequence). The J segment lost 7 bases and the V segment lost 5 bases, leaving 13 bases of the junction unmatched. CDR3 sequence (DNA): TGTGCCAGTAGTGGGCTTTGGGACAGCTTAGATGAAGCTTTCTTT. This codes for CASSGLWDSLDEAFF.

This clonotype was detected a few times. CDR3 loop: CASSLRRSSYEQYF. The CDR3 coding sequence is TGTGCCAGCAGCTTAAGAAGATCAAGCTACGAGCAGTACTTC. This chain links TRBV7-8 with TRBJ2-7; no firm D call. This CDR3 has 14 amino acids. V lost 2 bases to trimming and J lost 3 bases, with 11 bases between them. CDR1 and CDR2 from the germline V gene are SGHVS and FQNEAQ.

The J gene is TRBJ2-5, the V gene TRBV20-1; no reliable D call. V lost 0 bases, J lost 7 bases, and 12 bases lay in between. Germline values: CDR1 DFQATT, CDR2 SNEGSKA (reference sequence). CDR3 size: 13 residues. CDR3 coding DNA: TGCAGTGCTAGAGACGAAGGATGGGTGACCCAGTACTTC. Its translation: CSARDEGWVTQYF.

This clonotype came up a few times. The chain has TRBV12-3 or TRBV12-4 and TRBJ1-2, with D possibly matching TRBD1 (5 bases). This CDR3 is 14 amino acids long. Trimming left V 4 bases short and J 8 bases short, with 17 bases between. CDR3 sequence (DNA): TGTGCCAGCAGTTGGGGGATAGACGCGTCGGGCTACACCTTC. This sequence encodes CASSWGIDASGYTF.

This clonotype was seen a handful of times. The V gene is TRBV4-3, the J gene TRBJ2-6; D uncertain. Germline assignment: CDR1 LGHNA and CDR2 YSLEER. This CDR3 region has 17 residues. Trimming shortened V by 0 bases and J by 2 bases, and 11 bases separated the two germline ends. The DNA of the CDR3 is TGCGCCAGCAGCCAAGATCCTCGGTCTCCTGGGGCCAACGTCCTGACTTTC. It translates to CASSQDPRSPGANVLTF.

The J gene is TRBJ1-4, the V gene TRBV5-6; D not resolved. Trimming stripped 8 bases from V and 8 bases from J, with 16 bases between. Germline-derived CDR1 and CDR2 are SGHDT and YYEEEE. The CDR3 extends over 13 amino acids. The CDR3 spells CARTTTVGEKLFF. CDR3 sequence (DNA): TGTGCCAGGACCACAACAGTAGGCGAAAAACTGTTTTTT.

This clonotype was recorded a few times. This sequence joins TRBV27 and TRBJ1-2; D is undetermined. The CDR3 has 15 residues. The V gene's germline CDR1 is MNHEY and CDR2 SMNVEV (reference sequence). Trimming took 2 bases from V and 1 from J, leaving 11 bases between them. CDR3 sequence: CASSLKADRNYGYTF. In nucleotides, the CDR3 is TGTGCCAGCAGTTTAAAGGCGGATCGTAACTATGGCTACACCTTC.

V gene TRBV19 combines with J gene TRBJ2-7; TRBD1 matches at 10 bases. Germline V lookup: CDR1 LNHDA, CDR2 SQIVND (reference sequence). V lost 3 bases to trimming and J lost 5 bases; unmatched junction nucleotides: 7. The CDR3 is made up of 15 amino acids. CDR3 bases: TGTGCCAGTAGTATCGGGGACAGGGGCATGAACGAGCAGTACTTC. This gives the protein CASSIGDRGMNEQYF.

This chain links TRBV27 with TRBJ1-5, with unresolved D. Per the germline V gene, CDR1 is MNHEY and CDR2 is SMNVEV (reference sequence). Deletions cut 9 bases from V and 4 bases from J, with 13 bases between. The CDR3 consists of 13 residues. The CDR3 reads CAREQPSNQPQHF. The CDR3 coding sequence is TGTGCCAGGGAACAGCCTTCGAATCAGCCCCAGCATTTT.

The chain is built from TRBV10-3 and TRBJ1-5, with 8 bases lining up with TRBD1. Germline values: CDR1 ENHRY, CDR2 SYGVKD. Trimming took 5 bases from V and 3 from J; bases not matched to a gene: 9. The CDR3 contains 16 residues. This CDR3 is CAISSAGQGLNQPQHF. The CDR3 DNA is TGTGCCATCAGTTCTGCAGGACAGGGCCTCAATCAGCCCCAGCATTTT.

This chain joins TRBV29-1 and TRBJ1-1, with D unclear. Germline CDR1 is SQVTM and CDR2 is ANQGSEA. V lost 8 bases, J lost 5 bases, and 12 bases lay in between. The CDR3 is made up of 11 amino acids. The chain's CDR3 is CSQRIRTEAFF. CDR3 DNA: TGCAGCCAACGAATACGGACTGAAGCTTTCTTT.

The chain uses TRBV9 and TRBJ2-5; 14 nucleotides align to TRBD2. This CDR3 spans 21 amino acids. The V gene's germline CDR1 is SGDLS and CDR2 YYNGEE. V lost 3 bases and J lost 5; bases outside the gene matches: 21. Here the CDR3 DNA reads TGTGCCAGCAGCGCTAACCCCTATGCGGGACTAGCGGGGGCCCGTGGGGAGACCCAGTACTTC. Its protein product is CASSANPYAGLAGARGETQYF. Looking up the rest from reference TRBV9 and TRBJ2-5 gives the full variable domain: DSGVTQTPKHLITATGQRVTLRCSPRSGDLSVYWYQQSLDQGLQFLIQYYNGEERAKGNILERFSAQQFPDLHSELNLSSLELGDSALYFCASSANPYAGLAGARGETQYFGPGTRLLVL.

The chain has TRBV6-2 or TRBV6-3 and TRBJ1-1; TRBD1 aligns across 7 bases. Trimming removed 2 bases from V and 2 bases from J; junction bases left unmatched: 5. The CDR3 spans 15 residues. Germline CDR1 and CDR2: MNHEY and SVGEGT. CDR3 coding DNA: TGTGCCAGCAGTTACACCGGGACAGCTAACACTGAAGCTTTCTTT. Protein: CASSYTGTANTEAFF.

This clonotype was recorded many times. This rearrangement joins TRBV7-9 to TRBJ2-7; D unclear. CDR3 length: 13 residues. Per the germline V gene, CDR1 is SEHNR and CDR2 is FQNEAQ (reference sequence). V lost 4 bases to trimming and J lost 0 bases, with 7 bases between them. CDR3 in amino acids: CASSSYSSYEQYF. CDR3 nucleotides: TGTGCCAGCAGCTCTTATTCCTCCTACGAGCAGTACTTC.

This clonotype was seen a handful of times. The chain is built from TRBV25-1 and TRBJ2-2; the D is unclear. The germline V gene encodes CDR1 MGHDK and CDR2 SYGVNS. This CDR3 has 13 residues. V was cut by 6 bases and J by 3 bases, with 8 bases left in between. CDR3 nucleotide sequence: TGTGCCAGCAGCCAAGATCACACCGGGGAGCTGTTTTTT. The encoded protein is CASSQDHTGELFF.

The chain links TRBV4-2 to TRBJ1-6; D call uncertain. The CDR3 totals 14 residues. Per germline, CDR1 LGHNA and CDR2 YNFKEQ. V lost 5 bases to trimming and J lost 11 bases, with 16 bases between them. The chain's CDR3 is CASSFLGISPPLHF. Written as DNA, the CDR3 is TGTGCCAGCAGCTTCCTGGGCATCAGCCCACCCCTCCACTTT.

J is TRBJ2-5 and V is TRBV28, with 7 bases lining up with TRBD2. CDR3 length equals 14 residues. In germline, CDR1 is MDHEN, CDR2 SYDVKM. The J segment lost 9 bases and the V segment lost 6 bases, leaving 13 bases of the junction unmatched. The CDR3 region has the DNA TGTGCCAGCAGCCCGGGAGGCCCACCGCGGGCCCAGTACTTC. It yields the protein CASSPGGPPRAQYF.

Regarding this clonotype: One junction end disagrees with the germline gene, perhaps due to a read error. This chain uses TRBV6-5 with TRBJ2-6; 12 bases match TRBD1. The CDR3 is 15 amino acids. Germline CDR1 and CDR2: MNHEY and SVGAGI. CDR3 region: CASSSPGQGANTEAF. CDR3 nucleotide sequence: TGTGCCAGCAGTTCCCCGGGACAGGGGGCGAACACTGAAGCTTTC.

This clonotype was detected only once. The V gene is TRBV6-5, the J gene TRBJ1-2; possibly TRBD1 for D (6 bases). The CDR3 is made up of 13 amino acids. CDR1 and CDR2 from the germline V gene are MNHEY and SVGAGI. Trimming took 3 bases from V and 6 from J, leaving 11 bases between them. The CDR3 reads CASSYGEGDGYTF. CDR3 nucleotides: TGTGCCAGCAGTTATGGGGAGGGGGATGGCTACACCTTC.

The chain links TRBV7-2 to TRBJ1-6; D is ambiguous. The germline V and J ends were trimmed by 5 bases and 8 bases, with 13 bases remaining between them. The CDR3 loop spans 14 amino acids. Germline V gene data show CDR1 as SGHTA and CDR2 as FQGNSA. CDR3 sequence reads: CASSRWEVDSPLHF. The CDR3 bases are TGTGCCAGCAGCCGATGGGAAGTTGATTCACCCCTCCACTTT.

This chain links TRBV20-1 with TRBJ1-5; D call uncertain. The ends were cut back, 1 base at V and 4 bases at J, with 14 bases in the middle. From germline, CDR1 is DFQATT and CDR2 SNEGSKA (reference sequence). This CDR3 has 15 amino acids. CDR3 sequence reads: CSARGIGDGNQPQHF. The CDR3 region has the DNA TGCAGTGCTAGAGGAATCGGGGATGGAAATCAGCCCCAGCATTTT.

This clonotype was seen only once. This clone may be a read error of a much larger clone one base away. The rearrangement links TRBV20-1 to TRBJ2-7, with TRBD2 matching over 9 bases. V shed 3 bases, J shed 8 bases, and the junction held 5 bases outside the gene matches. The CDR3 consists of 12 residues. Germline values: CDR1 DFQATT, CDR2 SNEGSKA (reference sequence). The CDR3 bases are TGCAGTGCTAGTCTAGCGGGGTACAAGCAGTACTTC. Translating gives CSASLAGYKQYF.

This chain's CDR3 is CSEGRGGQPQHF. As DNA, the CDR3 is TGCAGCGAGGGCAGGGGCGGTCAGCCCCAGCATTTT. The chain combines TRBV29-1 with TRBJ1-5; a weak D match, TRBD1 (6 bases). Germline V gives CDR1 SQVTM, CDR2 ANQGSEA. This CDR3 region has 12 residues. V shed 7 bases and J shed 6 bases, with 13 bases lying between them.

This clonotype occurred many times. V usage is TRBV6-6 and J usage is TRBJ2-5; possibly TRBD1 or TRBD2 for D (5 bases each). Trimming took 2 bases from V and 4 from J, leaving 11 bases between them. Germline V gene lookup returns CDR1 MNHNY and CDR2 SVGAGI (reference sequence). The CDR3 consists of 14 residues. CDR3: CASSYGTGRETQYF. In DNA form, the CDR3 reads TGTGCCAGCAGTTACGGGACGGGGAGAGAGACCCAGTACTTC.

This clonotype was recorded many times. One end of the junction does not line up with germline, which may come from a read error. CDR3 in DNA: TGTGCCAGCAGCTTCAGGGGGACCGGGGAGCTGTTTTTT. Protein sequence: CASSFRGTGELFF. The V gene is TRBV5-1, the J gene TRBJ2-2, with TRBD1 matching 7 bases. Germline V gene data show CDR1 as SGHRS and CDR2 as YFSETQ. CDR3 length equals 13 residues.

This chain connects TRBV20-1 to TRBJ1-1, with TRBD1 identical over 12 bases. V shed 2 bases, J shed 0 bases, and the junction held 22 bases outside the gene matches. Germline-derived CDR1 and CDR2 are DFQATT and SNEGSKA (reference sequence). This CDR3 spans 22 amino acids. CDR3 nucleotide sequence: TGCAGTGCTAGAAAACCCCCAAGAACGAGGCGGGACAGGGGGCTAATGAACACTGAAGCTTTCTTT. Protein product: CSARKPPRTRRDRGLMNTEAFF.

This clonotype appeared once. V is TRBV6-1 and J is TRBJ1-1; TRBD1 agrees at 9 bases. The V gene's germline CDR1 is MNHNS and CDR2 SASEGT. This CDR3 contains 15 residues. With V trimmed by 6 bases and J by 1 base, 6 bases remained unmatched. Here the CDR3 DNA reads TGTGCCAGCAGAGTTGGGACAGGGACGAACACTGAAGCTTTCTTT. This translates into CASRVGTGTNTEAFF.

This clonotype was observed at least ten times. The chain links TRBV10-1 to TRBJ1-2; D possibly corresponds to TRBD1 (5 bases). V was shortened by 0 bases and J by 4 bases, with 9 bases between the two germline ends. Looked up from germline, CDR1 is WNHNN and CDR2 is SYGVQD (reference sequence). There are 14 residues in the CDR3. The CDR3 region is CASSESTGGYGYTF. DNA for the CDR3: TGCGCCAGCAGTGAGTCGACGGGGGGCTATGGCTACACCTTC.